The next 25 T cell receptor beta chains were all read from a single sample in a study of cytomegalovirus exposure and HLA in healthy donors. The PCR made use of 60 Vbeta and 13 Jbeta primers. Assay: immunoSEQ multiplex PCR; the TCRdb copy retains only in-frame clones and omits some. Here the sample spans 150,000 or so clones, around 78% being singletons. Sequences were obtained from PBMCs. These receptors originate from a woman younger than 35 in good health and CMV-seronegative.

This chain links TRBV7-8 with TRBJ1-1; TRBD1 agrees at 9 bases. Germline CDR1 is SGHVS and CDR2 is FQNEAQ. The CDR3 contains 14 residues. The junction had 4 bases not matched to a gene; V was cut back by 3 bases and J by 5 bases. CDR3: CASSLRGQGTEAFF. The CDR3 region has the DNA TGTGCCAGCAGCTTGAGGGGACAGGGAACTGAAGCTTTCTTT. The full variable domain, in which reference TRBV7-8 and TRBJ1-1 provide the parts outside the CDR3, is GAGVSQSPRYKVAKRGQDVALRCDPISGHVSLFWYQQALGQGPEFLTYFQNEAQLDKSGLPSDRFFAERPEGSVSTLKIQRTQQEDSAVYLCASSLRGQGTEAFFGQGTRLTVV.

There are a few counts of this clone. The chain has TRBV5-4 and TRBJ2-5; D is possibly TRBD1 (6 bases). The CDR3 spans 12 residues. V was clipped by 1 base and J by 5 bases, with 6 bases between them. Germline CDR1 reads SGHNT; CDR2 reads YYREEE (reference sequence). CDR3 in amino acids: CASSLQGETQYF. The CDR3 DNA follows: TGTGCCAGCAGCTTGCAGGGGGAGACCCAGTACTTC.

This sequence joins TRBV13 and TRBJ1-4; D is undetermined. The CDR3 covers 16 residues. V lost 0 bases and J 4 bases, leaving 12 bases between the germline ends. Germline values: CDR1 PRHDT, CDR2 FYEKMQ (reference sequence). CDR3 DNA: TGTGCCAGCAGCTTAGGGCGGTTTCGAGGTAATGAAAAACTGTTTTTT. Residues: CASSLGRFRGNEKLFF.

This chain joins TRBV5-1 and TRBJ1-4; TRBD1 matches 10 bases. Germline V gene lookup returns CDR1 SGHRS and CDR2 YFSETQ. This CDR3 has 14 residues. Losses at the gene ends were 4 bases for V and 8 bases for J; bases not matched to a gene: 5. The CDR3 nucleotides are TGCGCCAGCAGCCCAGGGACAGGGGTAGAAAAACTGTTTTTT. Translated, it gives CASSPGTGVEKLFF. The full variable domain, its missing parts supplied by reference TRBV5-1 and TRBJ1-4, is KAGVTQTPRYLIKTRGQQVTLSCSPISGHRSVSWYQQTPGQGLQFLFEYFSETQRNKGNFPGRFSGRQFSNSRSEMNVSTLELGDSALYLCASSPGTGVEKLFFGSGTQLSVL.

This clone was seen only once. The V call is TRBV2, the J call TRBJ1-2; no clear D. The CDR3 runs to 13 residues. Germline V CDR1 and CDR2: SNHLY, FYNNEI. Trimming removed 7 bases at V and 4 bases at J, with 13 bases between. CDR3 sequence: CASTLTVPYGYTF. Here the CDR3 DNA reads TGTGCCAGCACCCTCACAGTACCCTATGGCTACACCTTC.

The gene calls are TRBV28 and TRBJ1-2; D possibly corresponds to TRBD1 (5 bases). The length of the CDR3 is 14 residues. CDR1 is MDHEN, CDR2 SYDVKM, per germline. V was trimmed by 7 bases and J by 3 bases, leaving 15 bases between them. The CDR3 DNA is TGTGCCAGCATCTCAGGGTCTTGGGACTATGGCTACACCTTC. As protein: CASISGSWDYGYTF.

The chain has TRBV10-3 and TRBJ1-4, with TRBD1 as a possible D gene (6 bases). The CDR3 spans 14 residues. V shed 8 bases and J shed 5 bases, with 15 bases lying between them. CDR1 is ENHRY, CDR2 SYGVKD, per germline. The CDR3 protein is CAIGGAGRNEKLFF. In DNA, the CDR3 is TGTGCCATCGGGGGGGCAGGTCGGAATGAAAAACTGTTTTTT.

This clone was counted a few times. The gene calls are TRBV18 and TRBJ2-7; 7 nucleotides align to TRBD1. This CDR3 has 13 residues. After removal of 3 bases from V and 4 bases from J, the junction contained 3 bases not matched to a gene. CDR1 is KGHSH and CDR2 is LQKENI in the germline V gene. The DNA of the CDR3 is TGTGCCAGCTCACCGGCACAGGGGTACGAGCAGTACTTC. Protein sequence: CASSPAQGYEQYF.

The chain joins TRBV28 to TRBJ1-6; a weak D match, TRBD1 (6 bases). Germline V gene sequence: CDR1 MDHEN, CDR2 SYDVKM. With 8 bases removed from V and 8 bases from J, the gap between germline ends came to 28 bases. The CDR3 consists of 18 residues. The CDR3 sequence is CASGPRTIGGADYSPLHF. CDR3 nucleotide sequence: TGTGCCAGCGGACCCCGCACGATAGGGGGGGCAGATTATTCACCCCTCCACTTT.

V gene TRBV6-5 combines with J gene TRBJ1-3; 7 nucleotides match TRBD1. V shed 6 bases and J 2 bases; nucleotides not matched to a gene: 7. The CDR3 totals 15 residues. The germline V gene encodes CDR1 MNHEY and CDR2 SVGAGI. CDR3 residues: CASRDAGTAGNTIYF. The CDR3 nucleotides read TGTGCCAGCAGGGATGCAGGGACAGCTGGAAACACCATATATTTT.

This clone came up a few times. The CDR3 nucleotides are TGTGCCAGCAGCTTCGGGGGGACAGGGGGCTATGGCTACACCTTC. Translating it yields CASSFGGTGGYGYTF. The V call is TRBV7-6, the J call TRBJ1-2; 11 bases are shared with TRBD1. The CDR3 contains 15 residues. CDR1 is SGHVS and CDR2 is FNYEAQ in the germline V gene. Losses at the gene ends were 3 bases for V and 4 bases for J; bases not matched to a gene: 4.

The chain combines TRBV29-1 with TRBJ2-7; tentative D call: TRBD1 (5 bases). This CDR3 is 13 amino acids long. Germline-derived CDR1 and CDR2 are SQVTM and ANQGSEA. V was clipped by 4 bases and J by 2 bases, with 12 bases between them. CDR3 protein: CSVGGRVTYEQYF. DNA of the CDR3: TGCAGCGTTGGCGGCAGGGTAACCTACGAGCAGTACTTC.

This chain links TRBV28 with TRBJ2-5; the match to TRBD2 covers 10 bases. Germline values: CDR1 MDHEN, CDR2 SYDVKM. CDR3 size: 15 residues. V lost 8 bases and J lost 6; bases outside the gene matches: 12. As DNA, the CDR3 is TGTGCCAGCCACAGACAACTAGCGGGGAAGAAGACCCAGTACTTC. Amino acids: CASHRQLAGKKTQYF.

V is TRBV30 and J is TRBJ1-2; 8 nucleotides line up with TRBD1. J lost 8 bases, V lost 3 bases, and 17 bases had no gene match. Germline V gene lookup returns CDR1 GTSNPN and CDR2 SVGIG (reference sequence). The CDR3 is 16 residues long. The CDR3 sequence: CAWRPTGLQGASGYTF. In DNA, the CDR3 is TGTGCCTGGAGGCCCACCGGCTTGCAGGGGGCGTCCGGCTACACCTTC.

The chain couples TRBV2 to TRBJ1-5, with no clear D. From germline, CDR1 is SNHLY and CDR2 FYNNEI. The V end lost 8 bases, the J end lost 1 base, and 9 bases lay between the germline ends. CDR3 length equals 13 residues. The CDR3 DNA reads TGTGCCAGCGGGTGGAGGAGCAATCAGCCCCAGCATTTT. It is translated as CASGWRSNQPQHF.

The V and J genes are TRBV9 and TRBJ2-2, with 9 bases lining up with TRBD2. The CDR3 sequence is 19 residues long. After removal of 3 bases from V and 5 bases from J, the junction contained 17 bases not matched to a gene. Germline assignment: CDR1 SGDLS and CDR2 YYNGEE. CDR3 sequence: CASSAERSGSTLRTGELFF. The CDR3 DNA reads as TGTGCCAGCAGCGCAGAGCGTAGCGGGAGTACTTTAAGAACCGGGGAGCTGTTTTTT.

The rearrangement links TRBV10-2 to TRBJ2-6; a possible D gene is TRBD2 (5 bases). Germline-derived CDR1 and CDR2 are WSHSY and SAAADI. V was pared by 0 bases and J by 2 bases, with 8 bases between. The CDR3 consists of 16 residues. As DNA, the CDR3 is TGCGCCAGCAGTGAGTCGAACGGGGCTGGGGCCAACGTCCTGACTTTC. It translates to CASSESNGAGANVLTF.

The J gene is TRBJ2-1, the V gene TRBV2; 8 positions match TRBD2. CDR3 length: 13 residues. CDR1 is SNHLY, CDR2 FYNNEI, per germline. With V trimmed by 7 bases and J by 7 bases, 6 bases remained unmatched. The CDR3 sequence is CASISGGDNEQFF. In DNA form, the CDR3 reads TGTGCCAGCATCTCGGGGGGGGATAATGAGCAGTTCTTC.

The rearrangement links TRBV7-2 to TRBJ2-7; D is perhaps TRBD1 (5 bases). Germline assignment: CDR1 SGHTA and CDR2 FQGNSA. V lost 1 base and J lost 0, with 10 bases in between. The CDR3 covers 15 residues. As DNA, the CDR3 is TGTGCCAGCAGCTTAGGCCCAGGGAACTCCTACGAGCAGTACGTC. It specifies CASSLGPGNSYEQYV.

This clone showed up just a few times. The chain uses TRBV5-1 and TRBJ2-3, with 12 positions matching TRBD2. V was clipped by 0 bases and J by 2 bases; unmatched bases: 4. Germline CDR1 and CDR2: SGHRS and YFSETQ. The CDR3 totals 17 residues. The CDR3 nucleotides are TGCGCCAGCAGCTTGGGGCGACTAGCGGGAGTCACAGATACGCAGTATTTT. Encoded protein: CASSLGRLAGVTDTQYF.

The chain has TRBV5-1 and TRBJ2-3, with TRBD1 matching 9 bases. Germline V gives CDR1 SGHRS, CDR2 YFSETQ. J lost 3 bases, V lost 4 bases, and 6 bases had no gene match. The CDR3 loop spans 15 amino acids. The CDR3 coding sequence is TGCGCCAGCAGCATGCACAGGGGGCAAACAGATACGCAGTATTTT. Translating it yields CASSMHRGQTDTQYF.

The chain couples TRBV7-2 to TRBJ1-5; D unclear. CDR1 SGHTA and CDR2 FQGNSA come from the germline V gene. V lost 4 bases and J 6 bases, leaving 10 bases between the germline ends. The CDR3 contains 13 residues. The CDR3 spells CASSWTLGQPQHF. Here the CDR3 DNA reads TGTGCCAGCAGCTGGACTTTGGGTCAGCCCCAGCATTTT. Complete variable domain (other parts from reference TRBV7-2 and TRBJ1-5): GAGVSQSPSNKVTEKGKDVELRCDPISGHTALYWYRQSLGQGLEFLIYFQGNSAPDKSGLPSDRFSAERTGGSVSTLTIQRTQQEDSAVYLCASSWTLGQPQHFGDGTRLSIL.

The V gene is TRBV10-2, the J gene TRBJ2-7; 9 bases line up with TRBD2. Trimming at V came to 4 bases and at J to 2 bases, leaving 6 bases not matched to a gene. This CDR3 contains 15 residues. Looked up from germline, CDR1 is WSHSY and CDR2 is SAAADI. CDR3 residues: CASSVRTSATYEQYV. CDR3 DNA sequence: TGCGCCAGCAGTGTTCGGACTAGCGCGACCTACGAGCAGTACGTC.

This clone has a handful of counts. The V and J genes are TRBV5-1 and TRBJ1-2; D is possibly TRBD1 (5 bases). The germline V and J ends were trimmed by 1 base and 3 bases, with 16 bases remaining between them. Per the germline V gene, CDR1 is SGHRS and CDR2 is YFSETQ. This CDR3 has 16 residues. CDR3 nucleotides: TGCGCCAGCAGCTTGTCGTTCGGGGGAGGCGACTATGGCTACACCTTC. This translates into CASSLSFGGGDYGYTF.

The chain is built from TRBV5-1 and TRBJ2-3, with 13 nucleotides matching TRBD2. V lost 0 bases and J lost 9; bases outside the gene matches: 7. Germline lookup yields CDR1 SGHRS and CDR2 YFSETQ. The CDR3 sequence is 16 residues long. DNA of the CDR3: TGCGCCAGCAGCTTGGCCGGGACTAGCGGGGCAGGGACGCAGTATTTT. It specifies CASSLAGTSGAGTQYF.